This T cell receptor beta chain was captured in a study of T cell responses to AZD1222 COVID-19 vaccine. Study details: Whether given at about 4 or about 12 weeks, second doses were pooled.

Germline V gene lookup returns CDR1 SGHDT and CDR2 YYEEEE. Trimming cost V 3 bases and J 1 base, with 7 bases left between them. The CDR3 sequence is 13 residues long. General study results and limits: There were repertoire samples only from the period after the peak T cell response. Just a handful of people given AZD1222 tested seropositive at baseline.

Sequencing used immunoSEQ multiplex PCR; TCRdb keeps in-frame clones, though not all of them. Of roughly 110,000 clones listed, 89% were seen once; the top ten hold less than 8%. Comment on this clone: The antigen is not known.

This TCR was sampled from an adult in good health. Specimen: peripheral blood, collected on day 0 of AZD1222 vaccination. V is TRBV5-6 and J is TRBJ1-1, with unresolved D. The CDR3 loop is CASSYGANTEAFF. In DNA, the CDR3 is TGTGCCAGCAGCTACGGAGCGAACACTGAAGCTTTCTTT.